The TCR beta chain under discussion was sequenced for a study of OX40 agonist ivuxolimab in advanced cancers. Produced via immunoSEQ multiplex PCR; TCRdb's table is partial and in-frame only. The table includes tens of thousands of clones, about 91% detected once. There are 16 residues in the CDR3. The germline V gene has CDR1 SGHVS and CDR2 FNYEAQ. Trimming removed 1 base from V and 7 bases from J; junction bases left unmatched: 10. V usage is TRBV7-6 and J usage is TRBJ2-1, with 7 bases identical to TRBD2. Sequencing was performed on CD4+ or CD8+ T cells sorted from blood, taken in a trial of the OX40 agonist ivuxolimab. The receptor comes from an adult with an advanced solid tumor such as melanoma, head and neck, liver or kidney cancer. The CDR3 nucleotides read TGTGCCAGCAGCTTAGAAGCCTTTGCGGGAGTGAATGAGCAGTTCTTC. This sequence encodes CASSLEAFAGVNEQFF.